These T cell receptor beta chains were read from a single sample in a study of CD8 T cells in ankylosing spondylitis. TCRdb passed the 5' RACE reads through MiXCR, listing each CDR3 protein once. The sample comprises approximately 350,000 distinct CDR3 sequences, approximately 14% of which are singletons, and about 1% rests with the top ten. What was sequenced was blood, either unsorted or a sorted T cell fraction (not recorded which). The receptor source for this set is a male donor with ankylosing spondylitis or in good health (not recorded which). CDR3s include the opening cysteine and the closing phenylalanine or tryptophan. The order of the fields is D gene, J gene, V gene, clone size, CDR3 protein, CDR3 DNA. D genes are given only for firm matches. A row's size may be missing; if present it is once, few, many or a size class.

NA | TRBJ2-1 | TRBV3-1 | few | CASSRTSEGNEQFF | TGTGCCAGCAGCCGGACCTCTGAAGGCAATGAGCAGTTCTTC
TRBD1 | TRBJ1-1 | TRBV25-1 | few | CASRNPGQGIGAEAFF | TGTGCCAGCAGGAATCCGGGACAGGGGATTGGCGCTGAAGCTTTCTTT
NA | TRBJ2-1 | TRBV9 | NA | CASSVGASWSKEDEQFF | TGTGCCAGCAGCGTAGGGGCTAGCTGGAGTAAGGAGGATGAGCAGTTCTTC
NA | TRBJ1-1 | TRBV6-5 | NA | CASSYGSGREGEAFF | TGTGCCAGCAGTTATGGATCGGGCAGGGAAGGGGAGGCTTTCTTT
NA | TRBJ1-1 | TRBV6-1 | few | CASSREGRSVEAFF | TGTGCCAGCAGTAGGGAGGGACGGTCTGTTGAAGCTTTCTTT
TRBD1 | TRBJ2-7 | TRBV6-2/TRBV6-3 | NA | CASRAGTGLIKQYF | TGTGCCAGCAGGGCCGGGACAGGGTTGATCAAGCAGTACTTC
NA | TRBJ1-1 | TRBV27 | NA | CASSPSAVVAEAFF | TGTGCCAGCAGTCCCTCGGCTGTTGTGGCTGAAGCTTTCTTT
TRBD1 | TRBJ1-6 | TRBV6-4 | few | CASRQAGTENSPLHF | TGTGCCAGCCGGCAGGCCGGGACAGAAAATTCACCCCTCCACTTT
TRBD2 | TRBJ2-5 | TRBV5-1 | few | CASSMRLAGGRETQYF | TGCGCCAGCAGCATGAGACTAGCGGGGGGGCGAGAGACCCAGTACTTC
NA | TRBJ2-1 | TRBV10-3 | few | CAISVSGHPADEQFF | TGTGCCATCAGCGTGTCCGGACACCCGGCCGATGAGCAGTTCTTC
TRBD1 | TRBJ1-1 | TRBV10-3 | NA | CATGQGLITEAFF | TGTGCCACAGGACAGGGCCTTATCACTGAAGCTTTCTTT
NA | TRBJ2-5 | TRBV5-1 | NA | CASSPGVRFYQETQYF | TGCGCCAGCAGCCCTGGGGTCCGTTTCTACCAAGAGACCCAGTACTTC
NA | TRBJ2-7 | TRBV5-1 | NA | CASSLLTNYEQYF | TGCGCCAGCAGCTTGTTAACCAACTACGAGCAGTACTTC
NA | TRBJ2-5 | TRBV12-3/TRBV12-4 | few | CASSFLEETQYF | TGTGCCAGCAGTTTCCTGGAAGAGACCCAGTACTTC
NA | TRBJ2-1 | TRBV6-2/TRBV6-3 | NA | CASTKRGASYNEQFF | TGTGCCAGCACCAAACGGGGGGCTTCCTACAATGAGCAGTTCTTC
TRBD1 | TRBJ1-2 | TRBV6-1 | once | CASSESGGFYGYTF | TGTGCCAGCAGTGAGTCAGGGGGATTCTATGGCTACACCTTC
TRBD2 | TRBJ2-1 | TRBV9 | few | CASSIFPGTSGYNEQFF | TGTGCCAGCAGCATATTTCCCGGGACTAGCGGGTACAATGAGCAGTTCTTC
NA | TRBJ2-3 | TRBV7-6 | NA | CASSLLSHLGADTQYF | TGTGCCAGCAGCTTATTGTCTCACCTTGGGGCAGATACGCAGTATTTT